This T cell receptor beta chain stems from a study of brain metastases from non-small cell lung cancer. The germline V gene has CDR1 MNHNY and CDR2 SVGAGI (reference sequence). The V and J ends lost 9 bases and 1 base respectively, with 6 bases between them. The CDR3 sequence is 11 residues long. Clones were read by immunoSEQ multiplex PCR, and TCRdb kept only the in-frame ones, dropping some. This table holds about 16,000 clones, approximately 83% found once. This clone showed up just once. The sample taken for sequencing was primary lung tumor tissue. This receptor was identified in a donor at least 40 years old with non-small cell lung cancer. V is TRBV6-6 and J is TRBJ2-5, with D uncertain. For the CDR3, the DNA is TGTGCCAGTTCCCCCCAAGAGACCCAGTACTTC. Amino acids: CASSPQETQYF.